This TCR beta chain was recorded in a study of beta chain features in type 1 diabetes. Study-wide background: All samples yielded some 110 million examined sorted cells. Whole-study results and caveats: TCRB CDR3s from Type 1 diabetes patients were moderately but significantly shorter in all four CD4+ subsets.

This clone was detected only a few times. Its antigen remains unknown. Trimming left V 4 bases short and J 1 base short, with 11 bases between. The germline V gene has CDR1 SGHRS and CDR2 YFSETQ. The CDR3 consists of 14 residues. Researchers reported sorting CD4+ naive, central memory, regulatory and stem cell-like memory cells via CD45RO/CCR7/CD25/CD127/CD95/CD27. The isolated RNA, all of it, was reverse transcribed, so expressed TCRB transcripts were what got sequenced. For naive, central memory and regulatory T cell samples, reads averaged approximately 3.9 million. Only in-frame clones appear in the TCRdb table, and some are missing; sequencing was by immunoSEQ multiplex PCR. The data hold under 130,000 clones, with around 30% observed a single time.

Sequences were obtained from central memory CD4+ T cells from blood. The chain links TRBV5-1 to TRBJ1-1; possible D gene TRBD1, 5 bases. The sequence was collected from a woman aged 18-30 years with type 1 diabetes. CDR3: CASSPGHGNTEAFF. CDR3 nucleotide sequence: TGCGCCAGCAGCCCTGGACACGGGAACACTGAAGCTTTCTTT.